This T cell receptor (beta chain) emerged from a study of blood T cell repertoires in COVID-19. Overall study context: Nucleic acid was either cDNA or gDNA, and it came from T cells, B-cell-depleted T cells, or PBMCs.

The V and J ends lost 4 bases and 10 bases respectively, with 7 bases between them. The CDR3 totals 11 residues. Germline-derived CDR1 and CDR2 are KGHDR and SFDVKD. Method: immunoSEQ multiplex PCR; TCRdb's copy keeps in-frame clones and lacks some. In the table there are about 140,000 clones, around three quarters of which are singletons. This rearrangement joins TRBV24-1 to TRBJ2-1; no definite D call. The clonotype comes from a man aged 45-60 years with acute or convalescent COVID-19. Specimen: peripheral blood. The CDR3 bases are TGTGCCACCAGTGACGAGTGGGAGCAGTTCTTC. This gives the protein CATSDEWEQFF.